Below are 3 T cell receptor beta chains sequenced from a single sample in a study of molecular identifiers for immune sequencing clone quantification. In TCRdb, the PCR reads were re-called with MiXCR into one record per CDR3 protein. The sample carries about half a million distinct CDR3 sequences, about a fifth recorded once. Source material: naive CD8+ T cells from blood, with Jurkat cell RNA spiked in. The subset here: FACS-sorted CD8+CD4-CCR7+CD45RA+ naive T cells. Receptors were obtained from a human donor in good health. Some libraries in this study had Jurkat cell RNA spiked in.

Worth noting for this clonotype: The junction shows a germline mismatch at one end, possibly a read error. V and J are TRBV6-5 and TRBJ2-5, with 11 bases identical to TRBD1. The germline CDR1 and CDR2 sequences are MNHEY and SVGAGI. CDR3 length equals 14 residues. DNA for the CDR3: TGTGCCAGCAGCCGCGGACAGGGGGCAGAGATCCAGTACTTC. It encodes CASSRGQGAEIQYF.

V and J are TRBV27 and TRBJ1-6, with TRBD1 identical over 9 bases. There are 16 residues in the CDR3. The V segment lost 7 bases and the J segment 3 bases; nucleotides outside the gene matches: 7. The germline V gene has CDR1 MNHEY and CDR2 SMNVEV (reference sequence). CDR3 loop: CASTPTGGFYNSPLHF. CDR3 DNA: TGTGCCAGCACTCCGACAGGGGGGTTCTATAATTCACCCCTCCACTTT.

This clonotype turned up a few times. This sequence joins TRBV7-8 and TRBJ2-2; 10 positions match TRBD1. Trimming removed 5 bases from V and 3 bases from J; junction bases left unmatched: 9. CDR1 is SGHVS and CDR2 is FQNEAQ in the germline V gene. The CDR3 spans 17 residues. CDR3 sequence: CASSHSRDRGDTGELFF. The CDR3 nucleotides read TGTGCCAGCAGCCATAGCAGGGACAGGGGAGACACCGGGGAGCTGTTTTTT.